The T cell receptor (beta chain) under discussion was sequenced for a study of PD-L1 blockade in urothelial cancer. For the study at large: Patients previously received 0 to 3 chemotherapy regimens. Blood analysis was done at 3 weeks (second dose) and 6 weeks after treatment began. Study-wide findings and caveats: Pretreatment TCR clonality in blood, when below the median, was predictive of better survival.

Each PCR received spiked synthetic TCR analog templates. TCRdb's table, derived via immunoSEQ multiplex PCR, lists solely in-frame clones and lacks some. The sample contains some 41,000 clones, approximately 83% of which appear only once. As concerns this clone: Its antigen is undetermined.

Time point of the sample: peripheral blood 6 weeks after treatment start. This CDR3 is built from 13 residues. Trimming removed 2 bases from V and 6 bases from J; junction bases left unmatched: 3. The germline V gene has CDR1 SGHVS and CDR2 FNYEAQ. This receptor was taken from a man aged 60-69 years with urothelial cancer. The input for sequencing was PBMCs, taken around atezolizumab (anti-PD-L1) treatment. V gene TRBV7-6 combines with J gene TRBJ2-7, with TRBD2 matching over 8 bases. CDR3 region: CASSLQRGSEQYF. CDR3 nucleotide sequence: TGTGCCAGCAGCTTACAGCGGGGGAGCGAGCAGTACTTC.